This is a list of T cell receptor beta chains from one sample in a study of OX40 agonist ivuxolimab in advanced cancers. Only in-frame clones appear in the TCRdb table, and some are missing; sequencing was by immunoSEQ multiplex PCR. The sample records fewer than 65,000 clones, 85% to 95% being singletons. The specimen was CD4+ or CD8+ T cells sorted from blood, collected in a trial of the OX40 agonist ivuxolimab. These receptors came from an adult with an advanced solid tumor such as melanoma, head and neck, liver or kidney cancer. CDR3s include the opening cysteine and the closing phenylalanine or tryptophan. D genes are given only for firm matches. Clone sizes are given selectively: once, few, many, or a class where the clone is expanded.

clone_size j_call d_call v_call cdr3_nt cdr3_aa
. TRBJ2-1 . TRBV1 TGCACCAGCAGCCAAGTGGGGTTGGACAGGGGCTTATACAATGAGCAGTTCTTC CTSSQVGLDRGLYNEQFF
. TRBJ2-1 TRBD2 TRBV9 TGTGCCAGCAGCCCCTATTCAGGGAGGGCATACAATGAGCAGTTCTTC CASSPYSGRAYNEQFF
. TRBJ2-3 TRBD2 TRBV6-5 TGTGCCAGCAGTCTCGGGACTAGCGAATATTTT CASSLGTSEYF
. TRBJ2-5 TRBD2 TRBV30 TGTGCCTGGAGTGTTAAAACTAGCGGGAGGGAGACCCAGTACTTC CAWSVKTSGRETQYF
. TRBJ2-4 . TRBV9 TGTGCCAGCAGCGTCTCGGGGGAGTGGGGAAACATTCAGTACTTC CASSVSGEWGNIQYF
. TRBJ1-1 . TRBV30 TGTGCCTGGAGTATGAGTGGGAATGAAGCTTTCTTT CAWSMSGNEAFF
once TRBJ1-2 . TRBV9 TGTGCCAGCAGCGAGAGTCGAACAGGGACTCGAAAGGAGGGCTACACCTTC CASSESRTGTRKEGYTF
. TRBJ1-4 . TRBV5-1 TGCGCCAGCAGCCGGTGGGCGGACTCAACTAATGAAAAACTGTTTTTT CASSRWADSTNEKLFF
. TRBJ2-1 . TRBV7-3 TGTGCCAGCAGCCCCCAAGGCGGAAACAATGAGCAGTTCTTC CASSPQGGNNEQFF
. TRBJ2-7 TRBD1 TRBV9 TGTGCCAGCAGCGTAGGGGTCACAGGGGGCTATTACGAGCAGTACTTC CASSVGVTGGYYEQYF
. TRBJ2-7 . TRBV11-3 TGTGCCAGCAGCTTAGATTTTTCGGAGTACGAGCAGTACTTC CASSLDFSEYEQYF
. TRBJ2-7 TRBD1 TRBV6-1 TGTGCCAGCAGTTGGACAGGGGCCGAGCAGTACTTC CASSWTGAEQYF
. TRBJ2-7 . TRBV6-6 TGTGCCAGCAGTTACGGTCCCTCACAAGCGGGCTTC CASSYGPSQAGF
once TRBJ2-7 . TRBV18 TGTGCCAGCTCACCACAAACGGCGGAATCCTACGAGCAGTACTTC CASSPQTAESYEQYF
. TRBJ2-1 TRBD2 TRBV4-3 TGCGCCAGCAGCCAAGATCGGGCTAGCGGGATCCCCTACAATGAGCAGTTCTTC CASSQDRASGIPYNEQFF
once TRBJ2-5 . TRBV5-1 TGCGCCAGCAGCTTGGCCCGACAGAGAATGCAGACGGAGACCCAGTACTTC CASSLARQRMQTETQYF
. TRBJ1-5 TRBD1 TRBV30 TGTGCCTGCTGGACAGGGGCCAATCAGCCCCAGCATTTT CACWTGANQPQHF
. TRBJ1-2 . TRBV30 TGTGCCTGGAGTGTAGTCCCCGCCAGTACGTATGGCTACACCTTC CAWSVVPASTYGYTF
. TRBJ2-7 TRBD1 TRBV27 TGTGCCAGCAGCGAGGGACAGCCCTACGAGCAGTACTTC CASSEGQPYEQYF
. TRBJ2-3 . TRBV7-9 TGTGCCAGCAGCTTAGGGGCCTGGGGGCAAGGCACAGATACGCAGTATTTT CASSLGAWGQGTDTQYF
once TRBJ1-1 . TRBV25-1 TGTGCCAGCAGTGAGAGCCCTGGGATAAACCTGAACACTGAAGCTTTCTTT CASSESPGINLNTEAFF
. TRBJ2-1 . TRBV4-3 TGCGCCAGCAGCCAAGATCTCCGGGTCCCCGGTGACAATGAGCAGTTCTTC CASSQDLRVPGDNEQFF
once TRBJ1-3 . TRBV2 TGTGCCAGCAGTGAAGCGGGGGGGGCGTCATCTGGAAACACCATATATTTT CASSEAGGASSGNTIYF
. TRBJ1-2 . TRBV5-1 TGCGCCAGCAGCTCGACAGCAGACTATGGCTACACCTTC CASSSTADYGYTF
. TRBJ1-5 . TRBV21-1 TGTGCCAGCAGCTCCCACCTTCTCTACCATAGCAATCAGCCCCAGCATTTT CASSSHLLYHSNQPQHF
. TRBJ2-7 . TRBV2 TGTGCCAGCAGCGGGATCTCCTACGAGCAGTACTTC CASSGISYEQYF
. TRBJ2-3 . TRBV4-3 TGCGCCAGCAGCCAAGATGAATCCGATCCCCTGGATTTT CASSQDESDPLDF